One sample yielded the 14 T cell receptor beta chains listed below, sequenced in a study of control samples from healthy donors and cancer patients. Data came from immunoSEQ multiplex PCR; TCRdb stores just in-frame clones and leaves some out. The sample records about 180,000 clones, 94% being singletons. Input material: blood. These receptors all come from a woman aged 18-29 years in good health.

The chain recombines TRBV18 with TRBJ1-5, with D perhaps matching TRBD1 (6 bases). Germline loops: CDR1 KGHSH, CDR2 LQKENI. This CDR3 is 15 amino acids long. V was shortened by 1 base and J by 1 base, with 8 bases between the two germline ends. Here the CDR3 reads CASSPQRGSNQPQHF. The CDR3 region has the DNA TGTGCCAGCTCACCACAAAGGGGGAGCAATCAGCCCCAGCATTTT.

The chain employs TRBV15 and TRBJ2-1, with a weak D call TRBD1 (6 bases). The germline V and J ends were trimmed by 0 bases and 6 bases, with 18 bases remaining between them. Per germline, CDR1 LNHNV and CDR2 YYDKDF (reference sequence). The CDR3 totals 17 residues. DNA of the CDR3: TGTGCCACCAGCAGAGATCAGGGGAGCCCCCCATTCAATGAGCAGTTCTTC. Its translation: CATSRDQGSPPFNEQFF.

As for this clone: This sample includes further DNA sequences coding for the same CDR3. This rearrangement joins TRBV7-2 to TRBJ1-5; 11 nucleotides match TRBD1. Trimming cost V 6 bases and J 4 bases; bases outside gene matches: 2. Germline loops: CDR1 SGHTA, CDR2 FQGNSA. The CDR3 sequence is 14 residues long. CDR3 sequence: CASSWDRGNQPQHF. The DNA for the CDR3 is TGTGCCAGCAGTTGGGACAGGGGGAATCAGCCCCAGCATTTT.

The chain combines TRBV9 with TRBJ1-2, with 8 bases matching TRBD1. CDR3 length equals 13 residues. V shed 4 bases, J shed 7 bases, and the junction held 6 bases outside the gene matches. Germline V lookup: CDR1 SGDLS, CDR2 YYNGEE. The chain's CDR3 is CASSPRTGFGYTF. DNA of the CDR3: TGTGCCAGCAGCCCCCGGACAGGGTTTGGCTACACCTTC.

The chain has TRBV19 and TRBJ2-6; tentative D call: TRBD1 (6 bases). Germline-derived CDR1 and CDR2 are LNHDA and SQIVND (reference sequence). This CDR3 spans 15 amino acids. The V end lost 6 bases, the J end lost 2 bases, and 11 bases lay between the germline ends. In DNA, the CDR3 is TGTGCCAGTAGAAATACAGGGACTGGGGCCAACGTCCTGACTTTC. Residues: CASRNTGTGANVLTF. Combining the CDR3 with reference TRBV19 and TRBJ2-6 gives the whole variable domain DGGITQSPKYLFRKEGQNVTLSCEQNLNHDAMYWYRQDPGQGLRLIYYSQIVNDFQKGDIAEGYSVSREKKESFPLTVTSAQKNPTAFYLCASRNTGTGANVLTFGAGSRLTVL.

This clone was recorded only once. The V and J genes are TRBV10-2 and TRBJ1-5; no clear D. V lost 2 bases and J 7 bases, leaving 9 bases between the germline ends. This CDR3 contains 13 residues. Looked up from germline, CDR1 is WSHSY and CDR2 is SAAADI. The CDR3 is CASSETSFQPQHF. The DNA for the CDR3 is TGCGCCAGCAGTGAGACTAGTTTCCAGCCCCAGCATTTT.

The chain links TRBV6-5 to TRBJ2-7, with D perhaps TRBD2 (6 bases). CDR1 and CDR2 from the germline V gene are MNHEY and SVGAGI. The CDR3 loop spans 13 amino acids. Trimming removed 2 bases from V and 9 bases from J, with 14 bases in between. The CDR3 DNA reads TGTGCCAGCAGTTACGGTGGAGGGCACGTGCAGTACTTC. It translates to CASSYGGGHVQYF.

The CDR3 reads CASSLDASGNTIYF. The DNA for the CDR3 is TGTGCCAGCAGCTTAGACGCCTCTGGAAACACCATATATTTT. The J gene is TRBJ1-3, the V gene TRBV11-3, with unresolved D. Germline CDR1 and CDR2: SGHNT and YENEEA. CDR3 length: 14 residues. V was clipped by 0 bases and J by 0 bases, with 3 bases between them.

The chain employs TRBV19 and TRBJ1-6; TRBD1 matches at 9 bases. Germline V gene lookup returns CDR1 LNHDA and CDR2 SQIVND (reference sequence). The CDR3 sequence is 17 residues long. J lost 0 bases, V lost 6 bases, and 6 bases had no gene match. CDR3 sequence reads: CASRSDRGSSYNSPLHF. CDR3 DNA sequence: TGTGCCAGTAGGTCTGACAGGGGGAGCTCCTATAATTCACCCCTCCACTTT.

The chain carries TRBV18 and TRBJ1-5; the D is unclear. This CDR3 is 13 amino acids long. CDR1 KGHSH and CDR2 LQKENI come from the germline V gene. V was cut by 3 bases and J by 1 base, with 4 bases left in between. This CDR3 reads CASSPDSNQPQHF. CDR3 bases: TGTGCCAGCTCACCGGACAGCAATCAGCCCCAGCATTTT. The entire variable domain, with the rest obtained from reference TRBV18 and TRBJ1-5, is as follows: NAGVMQNPRHLVRRRGQEARLRCSPMKGHSHVYWYRQLPEEGLKFMVYLQKENIIDESGMPKERFSAEFPKEGPSILRIQQVVRGDSAAYFCASSPDSNQPQHFGDGTRLSIL.

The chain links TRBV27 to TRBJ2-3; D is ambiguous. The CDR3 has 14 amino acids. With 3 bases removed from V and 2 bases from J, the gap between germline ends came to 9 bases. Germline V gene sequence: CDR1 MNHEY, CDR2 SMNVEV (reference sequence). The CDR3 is CASSFLGPTDTQYF. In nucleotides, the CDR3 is TGTGCCAGCAGTTTCTTAGGGCCCACAGATACGCAGTATTTT.

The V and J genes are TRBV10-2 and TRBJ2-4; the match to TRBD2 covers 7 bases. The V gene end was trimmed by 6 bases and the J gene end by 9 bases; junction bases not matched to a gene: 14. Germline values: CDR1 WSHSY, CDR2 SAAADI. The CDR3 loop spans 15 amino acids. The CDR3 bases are TGCGCCAGCAGCGAGAGACAGTTAGGGGAGGGCATTCAGTACTTC. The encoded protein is CASSERQLGEGIQYF.

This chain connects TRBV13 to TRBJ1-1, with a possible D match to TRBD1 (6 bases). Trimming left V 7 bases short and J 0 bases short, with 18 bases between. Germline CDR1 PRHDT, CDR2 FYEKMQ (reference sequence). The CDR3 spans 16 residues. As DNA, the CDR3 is TGTGCCAGCAAAACCCGGGGAGGGGGATTGAACACTGAAGCTTTCTTT. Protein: CASKTRGGGLNTEAFF. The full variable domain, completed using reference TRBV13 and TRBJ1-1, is AAGVIQSPRHLIKEKRETATLKCYPIPRHDTVYWYQQGPGQDPQFLISFYEKMQSDKGSIPDRFSAQQFSDYHSELNMSSLELGDSALYFCASKTRGGGLNTEAFFGQGTRLTVV.

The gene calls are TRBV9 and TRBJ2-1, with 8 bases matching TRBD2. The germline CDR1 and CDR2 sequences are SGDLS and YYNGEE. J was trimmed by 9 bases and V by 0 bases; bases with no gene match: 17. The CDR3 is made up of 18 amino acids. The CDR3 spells CASSVAAGRRMSGGEQFF. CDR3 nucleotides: TGTGCCAGCAGCGTAGCGGCAGGGAGGCGAATGAGCGGGGGTGAGCAGTTCTTC.